Listed below are T cell receptor beta chains from one sample, sequenced in a study of PD-1 blockade in classical Hodgkin lymphoma. TCRdb's table, derived via immunoSEQ multiplex PCR, lists solely in-frame clones and lacks some. The sample lists roughly 92,000 clones, roughly 92% occurring once. Sequenced here: peripheral blood mononuclear cells (PBMCs), sampled at baseline. These receptors were collected from a human donor with classical Hodgkin lymphoma. Each CDR3 is given with its conserved first and last residue. Fields, in order: CDR3 protein, CDR3 DNA, J gene, clone size, D gene, V gene. The D gene is left open where the match is weak. Some rows mark clone size as missing; the rest say once, few, many or name a class of expanded clone.

CDR3 protein: CASRLGTENTYEQYF; CDR3 DNA: TGTGCCAGCAGACTAGGGACAGAGAACACCTACGAGCAGTACTTC; J gene: TRBJ2-7; clone size: .; D gene: TRBD1; V gene: TRBV7-6
CDR3 protein: CASSFGRSYEQYF; CDR3 DNA: TGCGCCAGCAGCTTCGGGAGGTCTTACGAGCAGTACTTC; J gene: TRBJ2-7; clone size: once; D gene: TRBD2; V gene: TRBV5-1
CDR3 protein: CASSVTSGRGGADTQYF; CDR3 DNA: TGTGCCAGCAGCGTTACTAGCGGGAGGGGAGGTGCAGATACGCAGTATTTT; J gene: TRBJ2-3; clone size: .; D gene: TRBD2; V gene: TRBV9
CDR3 protein: CAISQDRDSLQFF; CDR3 DNA: TGTGCCATCAGCCAGGACAGGGACTCACTCCAGTTCTTC; J gene: TRBJ2-1; clone size: once; D gene: TRBD1; V gene: TRBV10-3
CDR3 protein: CASSLDSGLLYNEQFF; CDR3 DNA: TGTGCCAGCAGCTTAGATTCGGGACTCCTCTACAATGAGCAGTTCTTC; J gene: TRBJ2-1; clone size: .; D gene: .; V gene: TRBV11-2
CDR3 protein: CASSYRGRPQETQYF; CDR3 DNA: TGTGCCAGCAGTTACAGGGGGCGCCCCCAAGAGACCCAGTACTTC; J gene: TRBJ2-5; clone size: .; D gene: TRBD1; V gene: TRBV27
CDR3 protein: CASSLIDGYGYTF; CDR3 DNA: TGTGCCAGCAGCTTGATAGATGGCTATGGCTACACCTTC; J gene: TRBJ1-2; clone size: .; D gene: .; V gene: TRBV5-4
CDR3 protein: CASSRSAGASTDTQYF; CDR3 DNA: TGTGCCAGCAGCCGGTCGGCAGGAGCAAGCACAGATACGCAGTATTTT; J gene: TRBJ2-3; clone size: .; D gene: .; V gene: TRBV2
CDR3 protein: CASSYSGGGGANVLTF; CDR3 DNA: TGTGCCAGCAGTTACTCGGGGGGTGGTGGGGCCAACGTCCTGACTTTC; J gene: TRBJ2-6; clone size: .; D gene: .; V gene: TRBV6-5
CDR3 protein: CSVGPNYGYTF; CDR3 DNA: TGCAGCGTTGGCCCTAACTATGGCTACACCTTC; J gene: TRBJ1-2; clone size: .; D gene: .; V gene: TRBV29-1
CDR3 protein: CASSFGLAESYEQYF; CDR3 DNA: TGTGCCAGCAGTTTTGGGCTAGCGGAATCCTACGAGCAGTACTTC; J gene: TRBJ2-7; clone size: .; D gene: TRBD2; V gene: TRBV28
CDR3 protein: CAWSVKGGRNTIYF; CDR3 DNA: TGTGCCTGGAGTGTAAAGGGGGGCCGAAACACCATATATTTT; J gene: TRBJ1-3; clone size: few; D gene: .; V gene: TRBV30
CDR3 protein: CASTLVREGGGYTF; CDR3 DNA: TGTGCCAGCACCTTAGTAAGGGAGGGTGGTGGCTACACCTTC; J gene: TRBJ1-2; clone size: .; D gene: .; V gene: TRBV6-6
CDR3 protein: CASSLGGGLDEQFF; CDR3 DNA: TGCGCCAGCAGCCTCGGGGGTGGTCTAGATGAGCAGTTCTTC; J gene: TRBJ2-1; clone size: .; D gene: .; V gene: TRBV5-1
CDR3 protein: CASSLQTYGYTF; CDR3 DNA: TGTGCCAGCAGCTTGCAGACCTATGGCTACACCTTC; J gene: TRBJ1-2; clone size: .; D gene: .; V gene: TRBV2
CDR3 protein: CASSLEVGNEQFF; CDR3 DNA: TGTGCCAGCAGCTTAGAAGTGGGGAATGAGCAGTTCTTC; J gene: TRBJ2-1; clone size: .; D gene: .; V gene: TRBV7-8
CDR3 protein: CASSSHRGKFNEQFF; CDR3 DNA: TGTGCCAGCAGTTCTCACAGGGGAAAGTTCAATGAGCAGTTCTTC; J gene: TRBJ2-1; clone size: few; D gene: TRBD1; V gene: TRBV27
CDR3 protein: CASSLAGGSVSRDEQYF; CDR3 DNA: TGTGCCAGCAGCTTAGCAGGGGGGTCAGTTTCCCGCGACGAGCAGTACTTC; J gene: TRBJ2-7; clone size: .; D gene: .; V gene: TRBV11-2
CDR3 protein: CASSFEGGETQYF; CDR3 DNA: TGTGCCAGCAGCTTTGAAGGGGGGGAGACCCAGTACTTC; J gene: TRBJ2-5; clone size: .; D gene: .; V gene: TRBV13
CDR3 protein: CAWNRDINQPQHF; CDR3 DNA: TGTGCCTGGAACCGGGACATCAATCAGCCCCAGCATTTT; J gene: TRBJ1-5; clone size: .; D gene: .; V gene: TRBV30
CDR3 protein: CASSYSGSNTGELFF; CDR3 DNA: TGTGCCAGCAGCTATAGCGGATCGAACACCGGGGAGCTGTTTTTT; J gene: TRBJ2-2; clone size: few; D gene: .; V gene: TRBV7-2
CDR3 protein: CASSRGPLDTEAFF; CDR3 DNA: TGCGCCAGCAGCCGGGGACCACTAGACACTGAAGCTTTCTTT; J gene: TRBJ1-1; clone size: few; D gene: .; V gene: TRBV4-1
CDR3 protein: CASSLVAQGQNYGYTF; CDR3 DNA: TGCGCCAGCAGCTTGGTAGCCCAGGGGCAGAACTATGGCTACACCTTC; J gene: TRBJ1-2; clone size: .; D gene: .; V gene: TRBV5-1
CDR3 protein: CASSLDLGQPGRRGELFF; CDR3 DNA: TGTGCCAGCAGCTTAGATTTGGGACAGCCAGGACGGAGAGGGGAGCTGTTTTTT; J gene: TRBJ2-2; clone size: .; D gene: TRBD1; V gene: TRBV11-2
CDR3 protein: CASRGVTQYF; CDR3 DNA: TGTGCCAGCAGGGGGGTGACCCAGTACTTC; J gene: TRBJ2-5; clone size: .; D gene: .; V gene: TRBV6-1
CDR3 protein: CASSSSPGETQYF; CDR3 DNA: TGTGCCAGCAGCTCCTCCCCCGGAGAGACCCAGTACTTC; J gene: TRBJ2-5; clone size: .; D gene: .; V gene: TRBV11-3
CDR3 protein: CASSLRQGPPYEQYF; CDR3 DNA: TGTGCCAGCAGTTTACGCCAGGGACCTCCTTACGAGCAGTACTTC; J gene: TRBJ2-7; clone size: .; D gene: .; V gene: TRBV27
CDR3 protein: CASSSRQGSETQYF; CDR3 DNA: TGTGCCAGCAGCTCAAGACAGGGATCGGAGACCCAGTACTTC; J gene: TRBJ2-5; clone size: once; D gene: TRBD1; V gene: TRBV5-4
CDR3 protein: CASSSTGNTLSYEQYF; CDR3 DNA: TGTGCCAGCAGTTCCACAGGGAATACCCTTTCCTACGAGCAGTACTTC; J gene: TRBJ2-7; clone size: .; D gene: .; V gene: TRBV6-5
CDR3 protein: CASSARPQETQYF; CDR3 DNA: TGTGCCAGCAGTGCGAGGCCTCAAGAGACCCAGTACTTC; J gene: TRBJ2-5; clone size: .; D gene: .; V gene: TRBV2
CDR3 protein: CATQSGELFF; CDR3 DNA: TGTGCCACCCAATCTGGGGAGCTGTTTTTT; J gene: TRBJ2-2; clone size: .; D gene: .; V gene: TRBV7-9
CDR3 protein: CASSPGFATNEKLFF; CDR3 DNA: TGTGCCAGCAGTCCAGGATTTGCAACTAATGAAAAACTGTTTTTT; J gene: TRBJ1-4; clone size: .; D gene: .; V gene: TRBV27
CDR3 protein: CASSYAFPPNTEAFF; CDR3 DNA: TGTGCCAGCAGCTATGCTTTTCCCCCGAACACTGAAGCTTTCTTT; J gene: TRBJ1-1; clone size: .; D gene: .; V gene: TRBV7-9
CDR3 protein: CATSSPRGPSTGGYTF; CDR3 DNA: TGTGCCACCAGCTCACCCAGGGGCCCCTCTACTGGTGGCTACACCTTC; J gene: TRBJ1-2; clone size: .; D gene: .; V gene: TRBV15
CDR3 protein: CASSYSSWGITDTQYF; CDR3 DNA: TGTGCCAGCAGTTACTCGAGTTGGGGTATCACAGATACGCAGTATTTT; J gene: TRBJ2-3; clone size: .; D gene: .; V gene: TRBV6-5
CDR3 protein: CASSLVEAQETQYF; CDR3 DNA: TGTGCCAGCAGCTTGGTGGAGGCCCAAGAGACCCAGTACTTC; J gene: TRBJ2-5; clone size: .; D gene: .; V gene: TRBV5-6
CDR3 protein: CASSALGQGTNYEQYF; CDR3 DNA: TGTGCCAGTAGTGCATTAGGACAGGGTACCAACTACGAGCAGTACTTC; J gene: TRBJ2-7; clone size: .; D gene: TRBD1; V gene: TRBV19
CDR3 protein: CSVGPGSHEQYF; CDR3 DNA: TGCAGCGTTGGACCAGGTTCCCACGAGCAGTACTTC; J gene: TRBJ2-7; clone size: .; D gene: .; V gene: TRBV29-1
CDR3 protein: CASSLSAGDLTDTQYF; CDR3 DNA: TGTGCCAGCAGTTTATCGGCGGGAGATCTGACAGATACGCAGTATTTT; J gene: TRBJ2-3; clone size: .; D gene: TRBD2; V gene: TRBV27
CDR3 protein: CATFTGGRAYEQYF; CDR3 DNA: TGTGCCACCTTCACGGGAGGGAGGGCCTACGAGCAGTACTTC; J gene: TRBJ2-7; clone size: once; D gene: TRBD2; V gene: TRBV28